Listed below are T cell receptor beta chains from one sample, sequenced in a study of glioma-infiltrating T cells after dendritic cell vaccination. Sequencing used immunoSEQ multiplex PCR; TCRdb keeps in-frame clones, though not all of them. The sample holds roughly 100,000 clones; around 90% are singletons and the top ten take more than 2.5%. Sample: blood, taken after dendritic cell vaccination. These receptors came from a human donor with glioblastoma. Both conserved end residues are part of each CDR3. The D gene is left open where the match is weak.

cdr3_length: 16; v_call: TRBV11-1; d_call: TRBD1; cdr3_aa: CASSLGADRVTGELFF
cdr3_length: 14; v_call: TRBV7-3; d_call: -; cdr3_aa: CASSPGEGVGGYTF
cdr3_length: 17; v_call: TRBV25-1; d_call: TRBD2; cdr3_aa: CASSERLGLAGAGEQYF
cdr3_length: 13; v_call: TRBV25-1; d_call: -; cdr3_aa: CASSEGTNTEAFF
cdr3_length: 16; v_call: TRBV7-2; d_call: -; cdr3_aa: CASSLDSSGGANVLTF
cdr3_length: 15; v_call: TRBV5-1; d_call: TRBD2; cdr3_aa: CASSFTSASGNEQFF
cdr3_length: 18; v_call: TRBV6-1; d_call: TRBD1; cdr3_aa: CASSGTGGDLLTGNTIYF
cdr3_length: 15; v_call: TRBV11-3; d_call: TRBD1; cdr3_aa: CASSRSGQGSHEQYF
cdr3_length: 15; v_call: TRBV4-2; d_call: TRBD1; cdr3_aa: CASSQDPTGADGYTF
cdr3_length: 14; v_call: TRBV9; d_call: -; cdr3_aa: CASSGGQGETEAFF
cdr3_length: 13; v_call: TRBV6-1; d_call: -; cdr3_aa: CASTTAEYEKLFF
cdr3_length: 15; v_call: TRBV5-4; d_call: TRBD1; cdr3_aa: CASSSDRFGGNTIYF
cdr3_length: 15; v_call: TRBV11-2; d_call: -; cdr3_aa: CASSLVGGAGTEAFF
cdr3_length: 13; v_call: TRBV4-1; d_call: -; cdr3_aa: CASSQDRGQNRDF
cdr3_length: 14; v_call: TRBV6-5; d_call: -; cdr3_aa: CASSYGRGYYEQYF
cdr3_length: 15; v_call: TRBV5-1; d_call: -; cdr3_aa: CASTPRTYNTGELFF
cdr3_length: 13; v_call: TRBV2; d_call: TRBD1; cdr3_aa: CARRQGGSEKLFF
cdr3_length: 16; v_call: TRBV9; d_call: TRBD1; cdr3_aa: CAVSDRDHLSKNIQYF
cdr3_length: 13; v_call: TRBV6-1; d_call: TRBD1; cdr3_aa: CASNPGQKYGYTF
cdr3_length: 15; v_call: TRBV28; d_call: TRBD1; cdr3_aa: CASSSTGTGTYGYTF
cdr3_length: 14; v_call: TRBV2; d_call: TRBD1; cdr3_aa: CASSPGQGVEKLFF
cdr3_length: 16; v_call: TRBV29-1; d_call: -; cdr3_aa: CSVESPITQVWAEQFF
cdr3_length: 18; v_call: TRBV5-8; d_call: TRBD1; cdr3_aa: CASSDGQGREKMNTEAFF
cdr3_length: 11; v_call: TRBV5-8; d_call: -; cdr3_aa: CASSLAGGYTF
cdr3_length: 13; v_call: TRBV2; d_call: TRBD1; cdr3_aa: CATGQGAGNTIYF
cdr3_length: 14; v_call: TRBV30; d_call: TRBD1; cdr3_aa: CAWSPTLTGRGYTF
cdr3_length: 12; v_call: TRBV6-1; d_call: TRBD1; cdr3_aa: CASNQGAGEAFF
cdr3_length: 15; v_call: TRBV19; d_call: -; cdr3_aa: CASSIRGNRDQPQHF
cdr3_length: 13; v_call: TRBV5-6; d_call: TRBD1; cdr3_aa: CASSPTGSYEQYF
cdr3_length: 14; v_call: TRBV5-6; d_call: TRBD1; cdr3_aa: CASSGGQFSYEQYF
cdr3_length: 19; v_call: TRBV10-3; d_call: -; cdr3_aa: CAISESSLLRGLLNTEAFF
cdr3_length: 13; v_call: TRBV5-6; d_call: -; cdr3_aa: CASSLVGAAEAFF
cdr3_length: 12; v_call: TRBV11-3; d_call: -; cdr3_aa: CASSSGDQPQHF
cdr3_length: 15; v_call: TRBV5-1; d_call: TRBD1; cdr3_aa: CASSLGGQGGYGYTF
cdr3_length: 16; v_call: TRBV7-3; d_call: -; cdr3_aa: CASSLLLRSSGNTIYF
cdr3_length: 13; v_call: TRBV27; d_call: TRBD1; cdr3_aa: CASRYRGPGELFF
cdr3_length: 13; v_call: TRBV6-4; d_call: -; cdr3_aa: CASSDSLGTEAFF
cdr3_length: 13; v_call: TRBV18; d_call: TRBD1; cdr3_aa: CASSPGTGNEQFF
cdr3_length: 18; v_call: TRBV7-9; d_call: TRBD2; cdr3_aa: CASSRPKLGTSGTPEQYF
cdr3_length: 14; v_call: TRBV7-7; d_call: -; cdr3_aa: CASSLGRWAETQYF
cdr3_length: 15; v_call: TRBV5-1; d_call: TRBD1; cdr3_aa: CASSSPDRGTDTQYF
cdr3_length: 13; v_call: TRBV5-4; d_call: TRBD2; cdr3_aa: CASSLPPGGEQFF
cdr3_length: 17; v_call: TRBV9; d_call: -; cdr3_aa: CASSVTLDISGANVLTF
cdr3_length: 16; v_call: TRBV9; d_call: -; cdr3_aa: CASSASGHGYQETQYF
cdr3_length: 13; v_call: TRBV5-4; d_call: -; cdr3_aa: CASSLVGGAEQYF
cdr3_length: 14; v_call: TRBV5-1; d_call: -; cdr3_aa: CASSLSGLTDTQYF